What follows are 28 T cell receptor beta chains derived from one specimen sequenced in a study of OX40 agonist ivuxolimab in advanced cancers. Assay used: immunoSEQ multiplex PCR; TCRdb lists only in-frame clones, some missing. The table has tens of thousands of clones, more than 70% seen once. Sequenced here: CD4+ or CD8+ T cells sorted from blood, sampled in a trial of the OX40 agonist ivuxolimab. These receptors were collected from an adult with an advanced solid tumor such as melanoma, head and neck, liver or kidney cancer.

This clone showed up just a few times. The chain uses TRBV29-1 and TRBJ2-5, with 9 nucleotides matching TRBD1. The CDR3 runs 13 residues. Trimming cost V 3 bases and J 5 bases; bases outside gene matches: 4. Germline V gives CDR1 SQVTM, CDR2 ANQGSEA. The CDR3 DNA is TGCAGCGTTGACGCACAGGGGGCCGAGACCCAGTACTTC. Amino acids: CSVDAQGAETQYF.

V usage is TRBV27 and J usage is TRBJ1-1, with TRBD1 as a possible D gene (5 bases). This CDR3 is built from 16 residues. The V gene's germline CDR1 is MNHEY and CDR2 SMNVEV (reference sequence). V dropped 2 bases and J dropped 1 base, with 14 bases sitting between them. CDR3 in DNA: TGTGCCAGCAGTTTACCTGCAGGGTCGGGGAACACTGAAGCTTTCTTT. Translating gives CASSLPAGSGNTEAFF.

The chain combines TRBV6-6 with TRBJ2-7; TRBD2 matches 8 bases. V dropped 5 bases and J dropped 2; count of bases not matched to a gene: 8. Germline V CDR1 and CDR2: MNHNY, SVGAGI (reference sequence). CDR3 length: 15 residues. The CDR3, as DNA: TGTGCCAGCAGTCCAGGGCGGGGGGTTACCTACGAGCAGTACTTC. Translated, it gives CASSPGRGVTYEQYF.

This clone was recorded only once. Written as DNA, the CDR3 is TGTGCCAGCAGCTTAGAGGGACAGGGCTCTGGAAACACCATATATTTT. Its translation is CASSLEGQGSGNTIYF. V gene TRBV7-2 combines with J gene TRBJ1-3; 9 nucleotides align to TRBD1. V was clipped by 1 base and J by 0 bases; unmatched bases: 1. The germline gives CDR1 SGHTA, CDR2 FQGNSA. The CDR3 covers 16 residues.

The chain uses TRBV6-6 and TRBJ1-6; D is perhaps TRBD1 (6 bases). Germline CDR1 reads MNHNY; CDR2 reads SVGAGI (reference sequence). The CDR3 spans 14 residues. V lost 11 bases, J lost 3 bases, and 14 bases lay in between. The CDR3 coding sequence is TGTGCCGCCACCGAGGGGGGCTATAATTCACCCCTCCACTTT. It specifies CAATEGGYNSPLHF.

The chain combines TRBV2 with TRBJ2-5; D remains unclear. Germline assignment: CDR1 SNHLY and CDR2 FYNNEI. The CDR3 sequence is 14 residues long. Trimming removed 10 bases at V and 0 bases at J, with 15 bases between. The chain's CDR3 is CATVLASYQETQYF. The CDR3 DNA follows: TGTGCCACCGTTTTAGCCTCGTACCAAGAGACCCAGTACTTC.

The rearrangement links TRBV10-1 to TRBJ1-5; no reliable D call. Trimming cost V 4 bases and J 0 bases, with 10 bases left between them. Germline loops: CDR1 WNHNN, CDR2 SYGVQD (reference sequence). This CDR3 has 15 residues. The CDR3 DNA follows: TGCGCCAGCAGTGCTGGGCTAGATAGCAATCAGCCCCAGCATTTT. Translating it yields CASSAGLDSNQPQHF.

On this clone itself: The germline gene is not matched at one end of the junction; a read error may be the cause. V is TRBV28 and J is TRBJ1-1, with 8 bases identical to TRBD1. This CDR3 region has 13 residues. Germline lookup yields CDR1 MDHEN and CDR2 SYDVKM. The CDR3 loop reads CASSLSDRVWSFF. For the CDR3, the DNA is TGTGCCAGCAGTTTATCGGACAGGGTTTGGTCTTTTTTT.

The table lists this clone with a count of one. The chain is built from TRBV10-3 and TRBJ1-6; D remains unclear. CDR3 length: 16 residues. The germline V gene has CDR1 ENHRY and CDR2 SYGVKD. Trimming cost V 6 bases and J 5 bases, with 17 bases left between them. The CDR3 DNA is TGTGCCATCAGCCTATCCGGTGGGCGGAATAATTCACCCCTCCACTTT. Amino acid sequence: CAISLSGGRNNSPLHF.

This clone was counted between two and nine times. This chain uses TRBV4-3 with TRBJ1-2, with D possibly matching TRBD1 (5 bases). The V and J ends lost 3 bases and 5 bases respectively, with 16 bases between them. The CDR3 is 15 amino acids. Germline CDR1 LGHNA, CDR2 YSLEER. The chain's CDR3 is CASSQSRGARYGYTF. Here the CDR3 DNA reads TGCGCCAGCAGCCAGAGCCGAGGGGCACGGTATGGCTACACCTTC.

This clone has just one count. This chain connects TRBV6-1 to TRBJ2-3; tentatively, D is TRBD1 or TRBD2 (6 bases each). CDR3 size: 15 residues. Trimming stripped 7 bases from V and 6 bases from J, with 20 bases between. The germline CDR1 and CDR2 sequences are MNHNS and SASEGT. In nucleotides, the CDR3 is TGTGCCAGCACCGCGGTAGGGGGGCGCGCGGATACGCAGTATTTT. This sequence encodes CASTAVGGRADTQYF.

Regarding this clone: The sample carries other DNA sequences with the same CDR3. V is TRBV29-1 and J is TRBJ1-5, with a tentative D call TRBD1 (6 bases). CDR1 and CDR2 (germline): SQVTM, ANQGSEA. Trimming stripped 6 bases from V and 9 bases from J, with 21 bases between. The CDR3 sequence is 14 residues long. In nucleotides, the CDR3 is TGCAGCGTAAGGACGGGGGCCACCGGCGGGCCCCAGCATTTT. Amino acid sequence: CSVRTGATGGPQHF.

The rearrangement joins TRBV9 to TRBJ1-3, with no clear D. This CDR3 comprises 15 residues. Trimming removed 1 base from V and 2 bases from J, with 10 bases in between. The germline V gene has CDR1 SGDLS and CDR2 YYNGEE. The CDR3 bases are TGTGCCAGCAGCGTAACGGCAGGTGCTGGAAACACCATATATTTT. This gives the protein CASSVTAGAGNTIYF. The full variable domain, its missing parts supplied by reference TRBV9 and TRBJ1-3, is DSGVTQTPKHLITATGQRVTLRCSPRSGDLSVYWYQQSLDQGLQFLIQYYNGEERAKGNILERFSAQQFPDLHSELNLSSLELGDSALYFCASSVTAGAGNTIYFGEGSWLTVV.

In nucleotides, the CDR3 is TGCGCCAGCAGCCCGGGTAGTATGGGGGACCATGGCTACACCTTC. It is translated as CASSPGSMGDHGYTF. This sequence joins TRBV5-1 and TRBJ1-2, with a possible D match to TRBD1 (5 bases). The CDR3 spans 15 residues. Germline values: CDR1 SGHRS, CDR2 YFSETQ. V dropped 4 bases and J dropped 6 bases, with 19 bases sitting between them.

The chain combines TRBV7-9 with TRBJ1-3; D call uncertain. V was shortened by 5 bases and J by 1 base, with 9 bases between the two germline ends. The germline gives CDR1 SEHNR, CDR2 FQNEAQ (reference sequence). This CDR3 is built from 14 residues. The DNA of the CDR3 is TGTGCCAGCAGCCGAACGGTTTCTGGAAACACCATATATTTT. Translation: CASSRTVSGNTIYF.

The chain uses TRBV5-5 and TRBJ2-5; 12 bases line up with TRBD2. This CDR3 is built from 15 residues. J lost 5 bases, V lost 4 bases, and 6 bases had no gene match. The germline V gene encodes CDR1 SGHKS and CDR2 YYEKEE (reference sequence). Here the CDR3 reads CASSTPSGGAETQYF. CDR3 in DNA: TGTGCCAGCAGCACGCCTAGCGGGGGGGCCGAGACCCAGTACTTC.

The CDR3 DNA sequence: TGTGCCAGCAGCTTAGTCACAGGGCCCACAGATACGCAGTATTTT. It encodes CASSLVTGPTDTQYF. J is TRBJ2-3 and V is TRBV7-2; perhaps TRBD1 as D (6 bases). This CDR3 has 15 residues. Trimming removed 1 base from V and 2 bases from J, with 10 bases in between. Germline loops: CDR1 SGHTA, CDR2 FQGNSA.

This CDR3 is CASSPGGTHQPQHF. As DNA, the CDR3 is TGTGCCAGCAGCCCTGGGGGGACCCATCAGCCCCAGCATTTT. The chain carries TRBV4-2 and TRBJ1-5; maybe TRBD1 (5 bases). The CDR3 covers 14 residues. Germline V gene sequence: CDR1 LGHNA, CDR2 YNFKEQ. Trimming took off 4 bases at V and 5 bases at J, with 12 bases between the two ends.

The chain uses TRBV28 and TRBJ1-2; tentatively, D is TRBD1 (5 bases). The CDR3 extends over 14 amino acids. V shed 1 base and J shed 6 bases, with 12 bases lying between them. Germline V lookup: CDR1 MDHEN, CDR2 SYDVKM. CDR3 amino acids: CASSLSPGRNGYTF. The CDR3 nucleotides read TGTGCCAGCAGTTTATCCCCGGGGCGGAATGGCTACACCTTC.

The V and J genes are TRBV12-5 and TRBJ2-7, with TRBD1 matching over 11 bases. Looked up from germline, CDR1 is LGHNT and CDR2 is FRNRAP. This CDR3 spans 17 amino acids. Trimming took 0 bases from V and 3 from J; bases not matched to a gene: 7. Here the CDR3 reads CASGLVRGQGANYEQYF. Here the CDR3 DNA reads TGTGCTAGTGGTTTGGTTCGAGGACAGGGGGCCAACTACGAGCAGTACTTC.

The rearrangement uses TRBV19 and TRBJ1-2; weak D call: TRBD1 (6 bases). CDR1 LNHDA and CDR2 SQIVND come from the germline V gene (reference sequence). The CDR3 has 15 residues. Trimming removed 7 bases at V and 2 bases at J, with 17 bases between. The CDR3 here is CASKESRGRNYGYTF. CDR3 in DNA: TGTGCCAGTAAGGAGAGCAGGGGCCGGAACTATGGCTACACCTTC. Variable domain in full (rest from reference TRBV19 and TRBJ1-2): DGGITQSPKYLFRKEGQNVTLSCEQNLNHDAMYWYRQDPGQGLRLIYYSQIVNDFQKGDIAEGYSVSREKKESFPLTVTSAQKNPTAFYLCASKESRGRNYGYTFGSGTRLTVV.

This sequence joins TRBV9 and TRBJ2-2, with TRBD1 as a possible D gene (5 bases). The CDR3 length is 14 residues. V lost 3 bases, J lost 3 bases, and 9 bases lay in between. Per germline, CDR1 SGDLS and CDR2 YYNGEE. The CDR3 sequence: CASSDRRDTGELFF. CDR3 nucleotides: TGTGCCAGCAGCGATCGCAGGGACACCGGGGAGCTGTTTTTT.

The J gene is TRBJ2-2, the V gene TRBV5-1; 8 nucleotides line up with TRBD1. Per germline, CDR1 SGHRS and CDR2 YFSETQ. Losses at the gene ends were 5 bases for V and 1 base for J; bases not matched to a gene: 10. This CDR3 is 17 amino acids long. The CDR3 coding sequence is TGCGCCAGCAGGGACTTGACCGGGACAGGGAACACCGGGGAGCTGTTTTTT. Its protein is CASRDLTGTGNTGELFF.

This clone was seen a handful of times. This rearrangement joins TRBV30 to TRBJ1-1; D is undetermined. The CDR3 contains 13 residues. Trimming cost V 8 bases and J 0 bases, with 13 bases left between them. Looked up from germline, CDR1 is GTSNPN and CDR2 is SVGIG (reference sequence). The CDR3 region is CAHKAELNTEAFF. CDR3 nucleotide sequence: TGTGCCCATAAGGCCGAATTGAACACTGAAGCTTTCTTT.

In the case of this clone: The junction does not match germline at one end; this may be a read error. The rearrangement joins TRBV11-2 to TRBJ1-2, with a tentative D call TRBD1 (5 bases). Germline V gene data show CDR1 as SGHAT and CDR2 as FQNNGV. The CDR3 runs 13 residues. The CDR3 sequence: CASSLDRNQGSLF. Here the CDR3 DNA reads TGTGCCAGCAGCTTAGATCGGAACCAGGGAAGCTTATTC.

The CDR3 loop reads CASIPTGSYNEQFF. The CDR3 DNA reads as TGCGCCAGTATACCGACTGGCTCCTACAATGAGCAGTTCTTC. The genes are TRBV5-1 and TRBJ2-1; D unclear. The germline V gene encodes CDR1 SGHRS and CDR2 YFSETQ. This CDR3 has 14 residues. The V end lost 8 bases, the J end lost 0 bases, and 12 bases lay between the germline ends.

The V and J genes are TRBV5-1 and TRBJ1-1; 7 bases match TRBD1. V lost 5 bases, J lost 4 bases, and 8 bases stayed unmatched. The CDR3 contains 14 residues. Germline lookup yields CDR1 SGHRS and CDR2 YFSETQ. CDR3 amino acids: CASRLTGESTEAFF. The CDR3 DNA follows: TGCGCCAGCAGGCTAACAGGGGAGAGCACTGAAGCTTTCTTT. Filled out from reference TRBV5-1 and TRBJ1-1, the complete variable domain reads KAGVTQTPRYLIKTRGQQVTLSCSPISGHRSVSWYQQTPGQGLQFLFEYFSETQRNKGNFPGRFSGRQFSNSRSEMNVSTLELGDSALYLCASRLTGESTEAFFGQGTRLTVV.

The chain uses TRBV30 and TRBJ2-2; 11 nucleotides agree with TRBD2. The germline gives CDR1 GTSNPN, CDR2 SVGIG (reference sequence). V shed 0 bases and J 4 bases; nucleotides not matched to a gene: 4. The CDR3 covers 16 residues. The CDR3 loop reads CAWSVLAGVLTGELFF. As DNA, the CDR3 is TGTGCCTGGAGTGTACTAGCGGGGGTTCTCACCGGGGAGCTGTTTTTT.